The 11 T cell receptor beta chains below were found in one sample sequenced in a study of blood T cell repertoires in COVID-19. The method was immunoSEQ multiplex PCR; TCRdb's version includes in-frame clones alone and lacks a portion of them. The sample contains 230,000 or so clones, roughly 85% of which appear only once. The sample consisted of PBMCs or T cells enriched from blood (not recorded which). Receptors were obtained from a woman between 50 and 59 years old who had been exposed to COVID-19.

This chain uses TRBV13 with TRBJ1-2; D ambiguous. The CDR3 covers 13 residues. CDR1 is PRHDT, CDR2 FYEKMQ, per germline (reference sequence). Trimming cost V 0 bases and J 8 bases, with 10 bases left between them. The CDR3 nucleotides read TGTGCCAGCAGCTTAGGCCTAGACCGGGGCTACACCTTC. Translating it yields CASSLGLDRGYTF.

The CDR3 spells CASSIQRGRDTEAFF. CDR3 nucleotides: TGTGCCAGTAGTATTCAGAGGGGGCGCGACACTGAAGCTTTCTTT. The rearrangement uses TRBV19 and TRBJ1-1; 7 nucleotides align to TRBD1. V lost 3 bases to trimming and J lost 3 bases; unmatched junction nucleotides: 7. This CDR3 comprises 15 residues. Germline V CDR1 and CDR2: LNHDA, SQIVND (reference sequence).

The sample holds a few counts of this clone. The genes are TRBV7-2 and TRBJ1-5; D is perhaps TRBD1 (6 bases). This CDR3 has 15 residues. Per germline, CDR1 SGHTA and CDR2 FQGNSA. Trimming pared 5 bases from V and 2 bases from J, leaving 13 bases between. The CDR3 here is CASSLDSSGNQPQHF. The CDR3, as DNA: TGTGCCAGCAGCCTGGACAGTAGTGGCAATCAGCCCCAGCATTTT.

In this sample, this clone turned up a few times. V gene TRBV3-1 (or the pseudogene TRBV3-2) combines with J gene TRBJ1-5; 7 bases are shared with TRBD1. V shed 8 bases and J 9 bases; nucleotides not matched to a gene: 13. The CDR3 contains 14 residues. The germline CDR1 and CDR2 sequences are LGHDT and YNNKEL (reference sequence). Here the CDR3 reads CASSDRVGRGPQHF. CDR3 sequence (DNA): TGTGCCAGCTCCGACAGGGTGGGCCGCGGGCCCCAGCATTTT.

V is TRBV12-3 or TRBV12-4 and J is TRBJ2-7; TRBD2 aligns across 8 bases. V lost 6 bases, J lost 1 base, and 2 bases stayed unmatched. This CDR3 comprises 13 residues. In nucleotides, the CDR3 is TGTGCCAGCAGACGGGGGGGATCCTACGAGCAGTACTTC. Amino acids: CASRRGGSYEQYF.

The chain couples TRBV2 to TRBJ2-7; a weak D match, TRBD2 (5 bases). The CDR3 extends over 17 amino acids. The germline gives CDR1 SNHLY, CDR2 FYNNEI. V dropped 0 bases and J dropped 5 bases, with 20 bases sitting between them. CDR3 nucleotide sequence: TGTGCCAGCAGTGAAGCGGATACATGGGGTCGGGAAAACGAGCAGTACTTC. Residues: CASSEADTWGRENEQYF.

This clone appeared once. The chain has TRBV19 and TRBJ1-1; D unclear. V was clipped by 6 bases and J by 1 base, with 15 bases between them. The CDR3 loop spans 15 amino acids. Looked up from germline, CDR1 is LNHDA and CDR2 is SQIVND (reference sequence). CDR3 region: CASRALLGENTEAFF. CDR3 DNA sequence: TGTGCCAGTAGGGCACTATTAGGAGAGAACACTGAAGCTTTCTTT.

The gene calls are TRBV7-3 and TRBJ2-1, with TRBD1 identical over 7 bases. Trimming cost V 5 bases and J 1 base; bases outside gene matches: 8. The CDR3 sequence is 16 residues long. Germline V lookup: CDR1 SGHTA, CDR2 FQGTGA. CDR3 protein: CASSPRQGFSYNEQFF. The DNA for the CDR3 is TGTGCCAGCAGCCCGAGACAGGGATTTTCCTACAATGAGCAGTTCTTC.

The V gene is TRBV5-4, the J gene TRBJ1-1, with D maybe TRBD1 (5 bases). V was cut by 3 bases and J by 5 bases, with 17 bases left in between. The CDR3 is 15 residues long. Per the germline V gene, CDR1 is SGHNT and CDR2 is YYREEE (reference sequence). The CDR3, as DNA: TGTGCCAGCAGCTCATTGGACGTAAAGGGGACTGAAGCTTTCTTT. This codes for CASSSLDVKGTEAFF.

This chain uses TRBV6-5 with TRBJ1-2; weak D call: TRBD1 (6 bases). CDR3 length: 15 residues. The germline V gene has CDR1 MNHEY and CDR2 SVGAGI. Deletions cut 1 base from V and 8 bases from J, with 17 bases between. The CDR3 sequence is CASSYLGGSGGGYTF. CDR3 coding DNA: TGTGCCAGCAGTTACTTGGGGGGCTCGGGAGGCGGCTACACCTTC.

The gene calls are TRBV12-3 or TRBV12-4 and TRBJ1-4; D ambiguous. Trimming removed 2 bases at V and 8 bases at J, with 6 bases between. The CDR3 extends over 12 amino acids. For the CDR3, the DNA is TGTGCCAGCAGTTTACCTGGCGAAAAACTGTTTTTT. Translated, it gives CASSLPGEKLFF.